What follows is one TCR beta chain and its context. What it binds is unknown. The data originate from a study of cytomegalovirus exposure and HLA in healthy donors. Germline CDR1 is LNHDA and CDR2 is SQIVND (reference sequence). Losses at the gene ends were 1 base for V and 7 bases for J; bases not matched to a gene: 3. The CDR3 extends over 13 amino acids. Study-wide results and limits: Associated with cytomegalovirus, according to the listing, were 150 to 200 TCR beta chains. Researchers reported that a few CMV-associated chains were confirmed in vitro as CMV antigen-specific. Reports described diagnosis of cytomegalovirus status by the classifier as highly specific and sensitive.

The table came from immunoSEQ multiplex PCR; TCRdb's copy has only in-frame clones and leaves some out. The profile covers tens of thousands of clones, with 90% to 97% appearing a single time and 1.2% taken by the ten largest. The chain has TRBV19 and TRBJ1-1; 7 nucleotides align to TRBD1. Sequencing input: PBMCs. The clonotype originates from a woman younger than 35 in good health and CMV-seronegative. CDR3 residues: CASSIGRTGEAFF. In nucleotides, the CDR3 is TGTGCCAGTAGTATAGGCCGGACAGGTGAAGCTTTCTTT.